This T cell receptor beta chain was retrieved from a study of human CD8 memory T cell subsets. The authors made TCR beta libraries using UMI-labeled 5' RACE. TCRdb re-called the 5' RACE reads; every CDR3 protein appears as one record, without DNA. The sample holds approximately 12,000 distinct CDR3 sequences. There are 12 residues in the CDR3. The V call is TRBV12-3 or TRBV12-4, the J call TRBJ2-7; the D call from TCRdb, TRBD1, cannot be confirmed without DNA. The sequence derives from a human donor in good health. Sequences were obtained from CD8+ T cells from PBMCs. CDR3 sequence reads: CASSGQDYEQYF.